One sample yielded the 3 T cell receptor beta chains listed below, sequenced in a study of blood T cell repertoires in COVID-19. This table comes from immunoSEQ multiplex PCR, and its TCRdb copy is limited to in-frame clones, with some not included. The data hold tens of thousands of clones, with roughly 88% observed a single time. Sequencing was done on a sample of peripheral blood. The receptors derive from a human donor in a cohort sampled during active COVID-19.

The chain combines TRBV7-9 with TRBJ2-3; 10 nucleotides line up with TRBD1. V shed 5 bases and J 3 bases; nucleotides not matched to a gene: 8. The CDR3 is made up of 16 amino acids. Looked up from germline, CDR1 is SEHNR and CDR2 is FQNEAQ (reference sequence). The CDR3 DNA follows: TGTGCCAGCAGCGCTCCCGGGACAGGGGATACAGATACGCAGTATTTT. Translating gives CASSAPGTGDTDTQYF.

V gene TRBV18 combines with J gene TRBJ2-5; 8 nucleotides line up with TRBD2. The CDR3 totals 14 residues. Per germline, CDR1 KGHSH and CDR2 LQKENI. Trimming cost V 6 bases and J 5 bases; bases outside gene matches: 8. Written as DNA, the CDR3 is TGTGCCAGCTCCCCTGGACTAGCACACGAGACCCAGTACTTC. This gives the protein CASSPGLAHETQYF. Full variable domain (outside the CDR3, taken from reference TRBV18 and TRBJ2-5): NAGVMQNPRHLVRRRGQEARLRCSPMKGHSHVYWYRQLPEEGLKFMVYLQKENIIDESGMPKERFSAEFPKEGPSILRIQQVVRGDSAAYFCASSPGLAHETQYFGPGTRLLVL.

The chain uses TRBV5-1 and TRBJ2-1; 13 bases agree with TRBD2. This CDR3 is 15 amino acids long. Germline V gene lookup returns CDR1 SGHRS and CDR2 YFSETQ. V shed 2 bases, J shed 5 bases, and the junction held 1 base outside the gene matches. CDR3: CASSFGTSGNNEQFF. DNA for the CDR3: TGCGCCAGCAGCTTCGGGACTAGCGGGAACAATGAGCAGTTCTTC.